This TCR beta chain was obtained from a study of T cell repertoires in cytomegalovirus infection (dated by TCRdb to between 2018 and 2021). Regarding the study in general: Alongside well-studied HLA-B-restricted epitopes, the peptide stimulations were aimed at recently identified HLA-C-restricted CMV epitopes, whose presentation resists viral immunomodulation. The HLA type of each donor mattered for the analysis, because public TCR beta signatures pointed to carriage of CMV infection along with the matching HLA type. Findings and caveats that apply to the study as a whole: In the ex vivo response, HLA-C-restricted CMV-specific TCR beta clonotypes were dominant, and in two of eight donors the single most frequent clonotype came from this HLA-C-restricted group. In both this cohort and an independent cohort of 300 to 450 donors, the cumulative frequency of public TCR beta family members distinguished carriers of CMV infection plus the relevant HLA type.

The sample was run on an Illumina HiSeq 1500. Using fastp trimming at Q25 and MiXCR clonotype assembly, TCRdb reanalyzed the public sequencing data and kept in-frame beta chains. Every CDR3 protein is listed once, alongside the most common genes and DNA of its rows. Within this sample are roughly 500,000 distinct CDR3 sequences, with about two fifths of them counted one time only. Of the sample, 40% to 50% is held by the ten largest clones. The treatment or condition label here, explained by the study, means: in vitro stimulation with specific CMV peptide epitopes to enrich CMV-specific T cells. For this clonotype: It has no known antigen specificity. The sample holds no much larger clone one base away, and base qualities are not on file.

The TCR was taken from a human donor in good health (CMV status not recorded). Some clones in this sample may be carry-over from other donors' samples. Sequenced material: cultured PBMCs, taken from culture after CMV antigen stimulation.

The sequence in DNA is TGTGCCAGCAGTTTCTTACCCAACACCGGGGAGCTGTTTTTT. Translated, it gives CASSFLPNTGELFF. The sequence is built from TRBV27 and TRBJ2-2; confidence is insufficient to name the D gene. Inclusive of the bounding cysteine and phenylalanine, the CDR3 is 14 residues long. Left in the record is the CDR3 DNA by itself, 42 bases read in frame from the first base. Trimming costs V 3 bases and J 2 bases, and their ends lie 7 bases apart. As encoded in the germline V gene (reference sequence), CDR1 is MNHEY while CDR2 is SMNVEV.